This TCR beta chain was found in a study of T-cell reconstitution after alpha-beta-depleted transplantation in children. General study findings and limits: Where alpha-beta T cells came from about two months after transplant was reportedly several hundred expanded graft clones. At the one-year point after transplant, T-cell counts and TCRbeta diversity were found to come mostly from T cells that had been newly produced. Surviving recipient T cells and thymic progenitors produced the high day-60 TCRbeta diversity seen in some patients.

The library targeted TCRbeta and was prepared with unique molecular identifiers. TCRdb redid the calling of the PCR reads with MiXCR, one entry per CDR3 protein. The sample holds 700,000 or so distinct CDR3 sequences, approximately 14% seen once. Comment on this clonotype: The antigen is unknown.

Trimming took off 7 bases at V and 1 base at J, with 9 bases between the two ends. This CDR3 is built from 13 residues. Germline-derived CDR1 and CDR2 are LNHDA and SQIVND (reference sequence). This clonotype was obtained from a girl aged 2 to 9 with congenital amegakaryocytic thrombocytopenia, due to receive a stem cell transplant. The J gene is TRBJ2-3, the V gene TRBV19, with D possibly matching TRBD2 (5 bases). The sample was PBMCs, taken before TCRalphabeta/CD19-depleted stem cell transplant. DNA of the CDR3: TGTGCCAGTAAGGCGCGGGGCACAGATACGCAGTATTTT. This translates into CASKARGTDTQYF.